Listed here is a single T cell receptor (beta chain). Under the authors' procedure: Amplification of reference gene primers provided the estimated nucleated cell counts. The protocol was immunoSEQ multiplex PCR, while the TCRdb copy is restricted to in-frame clones and leaves out a portion. V, J and clone size are taken as reported in that table, and D and trimming were inferred from the DNA itself. This sample yields under 300,000 clones, of which around 83% are seen a single time; around 6% belongs to the top ten. The sample comes from a study of blood T cell repertoires in COVID-19. In the study overall: The United States, Italy and Spain provided the acute and convalescent COVID-19 samples. T cells, B-cell-depleted T cells, or PBMCs supplied cDNA or gDNA.

There are 12 residues in the CDR3. Trimming took off 6 bases at V and 4 bases at J, with 9 bases between the two ends. CDR1 is MNHNY, CDR2 SVGAGI, per germline (reference sequence). The sequenced sample was peripheral blood. The chain recombines TRBV6-6 with TRBJ1-1, with TRBD1 as a possible D gene (5 bases). The sequence came from a man older than 75 with acute or convalescent COVID-19. Here the CDR3 reads CASRRGITEAFF. The CDR3 DNA sequence: TGTGCCAGCAGACGGGGGATCACTGAAGCTTTCTTT.